Listed below are T cell receptor beta chains from one sample, sequenced in a study of shared clonotypes between healthy human individuals. Clones were read by immunoSEQ multiplex PCR, and TCRdb kept only the in-frame ones, dropping some. The data contain about 2,100,000 clones, just over 90% of them singletons. Sequencing input: naive CD8+ T cells from PBMCs. These receptors all come from a man younger than 35 in good health. Some clones in this sample may be carry-over from other donors' samples. Both conserved end residues are part of each CDR3. The D gene is left open where the match is weak. Size values are once, few and many counts, or a class for expanded clones, and some rows have none.

V	size	D	J	DNA	CDR3
TRBV7-9	-	-	TRBJ1-2	TGTGCCAGCAGCAAACTTGCCCCCACTGACGGCTACACCTTC	CASSKLAPTDGYTF
TRBV11-2	-	-	TRBJ1-1	TGTGCCAGCAGCTTGTTGCAGGGCCGTGGCACTGAAGCTTTCTTT	CASSLLQGRGTEAFF
TRBV5-1	once	TRBD1	TRBJ2-5	TGCGCCAGCTCCCTTCCGGGACAGGGGGGGCAAGAGACCCAGTACTTC	CASSLPGQGGQETQYF
TRBV6-5	-	TRBD2	TRBJ2-1	TGTGCCAGCAGTGGAGAGGGACTAGCGCACAATGAGCAGTTCTTC	CASSGEGLAHNEQFF
TRBV27	once	-	TRBJ2-1	TGTGCCACAGAGGATGACAATGAGCAGTTCTTC	CATEDDNEQFF
TRBV7-9	once	TRBD1	TRBJ2-7	TGTGCCAGCAGCAACGTCCCCGGGACAGGGTATTCCTACGAGCAGTACTTC	CASSNVPGTGYSYEQYF
TRBV27	-	TRBD1	TRBJ2-7	TGTGCCAGCAGTTCAATAGACAGGGTCAACTACGAGCAGTACTTC	CASSSIDRVNYEQYF
TRBV6-6	-	TRBD2	TRBJ2-7	TGTGCCAGCAGTTTCCCTACAGCGGGAGGGCACCACGAGCAGTACTTC	CASSFPTAGGHHEQYF
TRBV5-1	once	TRBD1	TRBJ1-3	TGCGCCAGCAGCACGGACAGGGGGCTAGGAAACACCATATATTTT	CASSTDRGLGNTIYF
TRBV6-5	-	-	TRBJ1-2	TGTGCCATCAGTGGGATAGGGACCAAGGGAGGCTACACCTTC	CAISGIGTKGGYTF
TRBV27	-	TRBD1	TRBJ1-5	TGTGCCAGCAGCCCCCAGGACAGGGGTCTTTATAGCAATCAGCCCCAGCATTTT	CASSPQDRGLYSNQPQHF
TRBV7-6	-	-	TRBJ2-3	TGTGCCAGCAGCTACACGACCACAGATACGCAGTATTTT	CASSYTTTDTQYF
TRBV7-9	-	TRBD2	TRBJ2-1	TGTGCCAGCAGCTTAGAAGCGGGAGGCTACAATGAGCAGTTCTTC	CASSLEAGGYNEQFF
TRBV19	-	TRBD1	TRBJ2-6	TGTGCCAGTAGTATCACAGGACAGGGGCCGTCTGGGGCCAACGTCCTGACTTTC	CASSITGQGPSGANVLTF
TRBV7-7	-	TRBD1	TRBJ2-6	TGTGCCAGCAGCAGACTTCGGGACAGCCCGGGAGGGGCCAACGTCCTGACTTTC	CASSRLRDSPGGANVLTF
TRBV12-5	-	-	TRBJ2-1	TGTGCTAGTGGTTTGGTCCAACTGGTCTCCGGACTCACAGAAGTGCAGTTCTTC	CASGLVQLVSGLTEVQFF
TRBV30	-	-	TRBJ2-7	TGTGCCTGGCAACATAGGCCGGGTGGGATCGAGCAGTACTTC	CAWQHRPGGIEQYF
TRBV19	few	TRBD1	TRBJ2-7	TGTGCCAGTAGGGCAGGGGGCAACGAGCAGTACTTC	CASRAGGNEQYF
TRBV2	-	TRBD1	TRBJ1-1	TGTGCCAGCAGTTCCGCCAGGGGGCTGAGGGAAGCTTTCTTT	CASSSARGLREAFF
TRBV30	-	-	TRBJ2-7	TGTGCCTGGAGTGTAGCCATGCCCTCCTACGAGCAGTACTTC	CAWSVAMPSYEQYF
TRBV7-8	-	TRBD2	TRBJ2-5	TGTGCCAGCAGCGCTGGACTAGCGGGATACGCCCAAGAGACCCAGTACTTC	CASSAGLAGYAQETQYF
TRBV4-1	few	-	TRBJ1-3	TGCGCCAGCAGCCCCTTGGGGGGAAACACCATATATTTT	CASSPLGGNTIYF
TRBV6-5	-	-	TRBJ1-1	TGTGCCAGCAGGTCGGGACACACCATGAACACTGAAGCTTTCTTT	CASRSGHTMNTEAFF
TRBV2	once	TRBD1	TRBJ1-1	TGTGCCAGCAGTAGGGGACAGTCTGAAGCTTTCTTT	CASSRGQSEAFF
TRBV11-2	-	-	TRBJ2-7	TGTGCCAGCAGCTACACTGGGGCGGTGGACGAGCAGTACTTC	CASSYTGAVDEQYF
TRBV15	-	TRBD2	TRBJ2-1	TGTGCCACCAGAGGGACTAGCGGAACCTACAATGAGCAGTTCTTC	CATRGTSGTYNEQFF
TRBV10-2	-	-	TRBJ2-7	TGCGCCAGCTTTGAGGGAGAGACCTACGAGCAGTACTTC	CASFEGETYEQYF
TRBV7-8	-	-	TRBJ1-5	TGTGCCAGCAGCTTAAGCAGATATAGCAATCAGCCCCAGCATTTT	CASSLSRYSNQPQHF
TRBV29-1	-	-	TRBJ2-7	TGCAGCGTTAAAAACACTCGGTACGAGCAGTACTTC	CSVKNTRYEQYF
TRBV28	-	-	TRBJ2-5	TGTGCCAGCCAAGACCGCAGGAGCTCGCCTCCGGAGACCCAGTACTTC	CASQDRRSSPPETQYF